This TCR beta chain was identified during a study of a mutant IDH1 vaccine in newly diagnosed glioma. Study overall: The earlier regimen, radiotherapy, temozolomide, or both, was most often both. Notes on the study in general: Pseudoprogression appeared unlinked to shifts in leading peripheral T cell clonotypes.

Looked up from germline, CDR1 is SGHRS and CDR2 is YFSETQ. With 0 bases removed from V and 0 bases from J, the gap between germline ends came to 12 bases. The length of the CDR3 is 17 residues. A remark on this clone: Its antigen remains unknown.

Profiling relied on immunoSEQ multiplex PCR, and the TCRdb table lists in-frame clones only, not all of them. The sample carries about 85,000 clones, over 85% recorded once. The time point is: week 47, end of study. Vaccinated patients received 300 ug of mutant IDH1 20-mer peptide per dose, with topical imiquimod. Donors harbored newly found WHO grade 3 or 4 IDH1-mutant, ATRX-lost astrocytomas. The source of this sequence is a woman aged 45 to 65 with glioma. The specimen comprised PBMCs, sampled from a glioma patient whose treatment included an IDH1 peptide vaccine. The genes are TRBV5-1 and TRBJ2-2, with D tentatively TRBD1 (6 bases). The DNA of the CDR3 is TGCGCCAGCAGCTTGGAACCGGGGACACCGAACACCGGGGAGCTGTTTTTT. Encoded protein: CASSLEPGTPNTGELFF.